This T cell receptor beta chain was retrieved from a study of naive and memory T cell subsets. Study-wide points: A few larger clonotypes appeared in naive repertoires, especially CD8, possibly memory cells re-expressing CD45RA. Over 95% of naive TCR sequences appeared only once after error correction, unlike memory subsets. Diversity fell and Gini index rose from naive through CM, EM, EMRA.

Details on this clonotype: Its antigen is undetermined.

Trimming pared 3 bases from V and 10 bases from J, leaving 10 bases between. The CDR3 extends over 12 amino acids. Germline V gene lookup returns CDR1 LNHDA and CDR2 SQIVND (reference sequence). An equimolar mix of two oligonucleotides served as the beta constant-region primer for TRBC1 and TRBC2. The ligated cDNA underwent four PCR rounds using SP2 and nested alpha and beta constant-region primers. The cDNA 3' end received a ligated single-stranded oligonucleotide carrying the SP2 primer and a 12-nucleotide UMI. MiXCR was run by TCRdb on the UMI-ligation and nested PCR reads, yielding one entry per CDR3 protein. The sample carries fewer than 150,000 distinct CDR3 sequences, 15% to 25% recorded once. CD8 T cells were positively selected from what remained after CD4 positive selection.

The sequence was collected from a human donor in good health. The chain uses TRBV19 and TRBJ2-1; perhaps TRBD2 as D (5 bases). The sequenced sample was naive CD8+ T cells from blood. Written as DNA, the CDR3 is TGTGCCAGTAGTATTTGGGCTAGCGAGCAGTTCTTC. Its protein product is CASSIWASEQFF.